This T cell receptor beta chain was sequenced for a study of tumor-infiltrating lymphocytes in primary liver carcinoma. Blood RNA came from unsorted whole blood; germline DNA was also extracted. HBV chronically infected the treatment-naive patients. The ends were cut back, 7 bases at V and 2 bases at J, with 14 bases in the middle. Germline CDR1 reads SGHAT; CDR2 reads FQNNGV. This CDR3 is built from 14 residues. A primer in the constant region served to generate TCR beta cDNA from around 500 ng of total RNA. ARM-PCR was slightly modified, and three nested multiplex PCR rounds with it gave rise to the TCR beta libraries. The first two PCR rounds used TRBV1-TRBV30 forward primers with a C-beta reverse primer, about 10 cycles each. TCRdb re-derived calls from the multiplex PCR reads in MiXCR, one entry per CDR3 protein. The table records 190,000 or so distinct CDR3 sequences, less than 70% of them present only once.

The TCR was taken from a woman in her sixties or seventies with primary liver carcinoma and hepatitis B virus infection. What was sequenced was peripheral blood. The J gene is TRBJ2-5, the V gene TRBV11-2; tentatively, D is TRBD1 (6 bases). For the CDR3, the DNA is TGTGCCAGCATGACAGGAGAGGAGCAAGAGACCCAGTACTTC. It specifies CASMTGEEQETQYF.